Each of the 32 T cell receptor beta chains below was sequenced from the same sample in a study of CD8 T cells in ankylosing spondylitis. One entry per CDR3 protein results from TCRdb running MiXCR on the 5' RACE reads. The sample consists of under 300,000 distinct CDR3 sequences, more than 15% of them appearing once. The sample consisted of blood, either unsorted or a sorted T cell fraction (not recorded which). Receptors originate from a male donor with ankylosing spondylitis or in good health (not recorded which).

V is TRBV6-2 or TRBV6-3 and J is TRBJ2-1, with D maybe TRBD2 (6 bases). V lost 6 bases, J lost 3 bases, and 15 bases lay in between. This CDR3 has 15 amino acids. CDR1 and CDR2 (germline): MNHEY, SVGEGT. The CDR3 DNA reads as TGTGCCAGCAGCCCTACTAGCTATGGCTACAATGAGCAGTTCTTC. It codes for CASSPTSYGYNEQFF.

This clonotype was found many times. The chain combines TRBV5-1 with TRBJ1-1; perhaps TRBD1 as D (6 bases). This CDR3 contains 17 residues. Between the trimmed V and J ends, which lost 0 bases and 1 base, there was a span of 16 bases. In germline, CDR1 is SGHRS, CDR2 YFSETQ. The DNA for the CDR3 is TGCGCCAGCAGCTTGGGGTTCTCTCAGGGGTCGAACACTGAAGCTTTCTTT. It yields the protein CASSLGFSQGSNTEAFF.

This clonotype was seen ten or more times. The chain links TRBV29-1 to TRBJ2-3, with 7 bases identical to TRBD2. V was clipped by 0 bases and J by 1 base; unmatched bases: 13. Germline V gives CDR1 SQVTM, CDR2 ANQGSEA. This CDR3 comprises 18 residues. The CDR3 DNA is TGCAGCGTTGAAGATAAGCCAGCGGGACTGTTCCGCACAGATACGCAGTATTTT. It specifies CSVEDKPAGLFRTDTQYF.

This clonotype was seen ten or more times. V is TRBV7-2 and J is TRBJ2-5; TRBD2 aligns across 9 bases. Germline CDR1 and CDR2: SGHTA and FQGNSA. Losses at the gene ends were 3 bases for V and 0 bases for J; bases not matched to a gene: 2. The CDR3 is 15 amino acids. CDR3 in amino acids: CASSFSGSDQETQYF. CDR3 DNA: TGTGCCAGCAGCTTTAGCGGGAGCGACCAAGAGACCCAGTACTTC.

This clonotype came up a few times. The chain links TRBV6-1 to TRBJ1-5, with unresolved D. Germline CDR1 and CDR2: MNHNS and SASEGT. Trimming left V 6 bases short and J 0 bases short, with 12 bases between. The CDR3 is 15 residues long. As DNA, the CDR3 is TGTGCCAGCAGCGAGGACGGCGATAGCAATCAGCCCCAGCATTTT. Translating gives CASSEDGDSNQPQHF.

The chain has TRBV4-1 and TRBJ2-7; maybe TRBD2 (6 bases). The CDR3 has 16 residues. The germline CDR1 and CDR2 sequences are MGHRA and YSYEKL. Trimming left V 0 bases short and J 6 bases short, with 18 bases between. The CDR3 sequence: CASSQDLWERAVEQYF. In DNA, the CDR3 is TGCGCCAGCAGCCAAGATCTTTGGGAGCGGGCGGTCGAGCAGTACTTC.

V and J are TRBV12-3 or TRBV12-4 and TRBJ2-1; D is perhaps TRBD1 (5 bases). The CDR3 totals 15 residues. The V gene lost 6 bases and the J gene lost 5 bases, with 17 bases spanning the gap. CDR3 protein: CASSSFRTNNNEQFF. The CDR3 DNA is TGTGCCAGCAGCTCGTTCAGGACAAATAACAATGAGCAGTTCTTC.

The V gene is TRBV11-2, the J gene TRBJ2-7; D tentatively fits TRBD1 or TRBD2 (5 bases each). V lost 0 bases, J lost 3 bases, and 15 bases lay in between. Per germline, CDR1 SGHAT and CDR2 FQNNGV. This CDR3 is 16 amino acids long. Here the CDR3 DNA reads TGTGCCAGCAGCTTAGATCTGTGGGGGATGAACTACGAGCAGTACTTC. Translated: CASSLDLWGMNYEQYF.

This clonotype has only a few counts. The rearrangement links TRBV5-1 to TRBJ2-7; D is perhaps TRBD2 (6 bases). The CDR3 contains 15 residues. Trimming cost V 3 bases and J 1 base, with 14 bases left between them. The germline gives CDR1 SGHRS, CDR2 YFSETQ. CDR3 in amino acids: CASSSSPGGSYEQYF. CDR3 DNA sequence: TGCGCCAGCAGCTCCTCCCCCGGGGGATCCTACGAGCAGTACTTC.

In its sample, this clonotype was seen a few times. J is TRBJ2-7 and V is TRBV7-2, with D perhaps TRBD1 (6 bases). Looked up from germline, CDR1 is SGHTA and CDR2 is FQGNSA. This CDR3 spans 14 amino acids. V lost 2 bases and J lost 3, with 11 bases in between. The CDR3 reads CASSLSTGRYEQYF. Written as DNA, the CDR3 is TGTGCCAGCAGCTTATCTACAGGGCGCTACGAGCAGTACTTC.

The CDR3 reads CASSLAIAGDQETQYF. The CDR3 DNA is TGTGCCAGCAGCTTAGCGATAGCGGGAGACCAAGAGACCCAGTACTTC. The chain employs TRBV7-2 and TRBJ2-5, with 9 positions matching TRBD2. The ends lost 0 bases at V and 0 bases at J; junction bases unmatched: 2. The germline gives CDR1 SGHTA, CDR2 FQGNSA. The CDR3 contains 16 residues.

This clonotype has a handful of counts. The V gene is TRBV29-1, the J gene TRBJ1-1; D unresolved. The CDR3 runs 13 residues. Per the germline V gene, CDR1 is SQVTM and CDR2 is ANQGSEA. V shed 3 bases and J shed 0 bases, with 8 bases lying between them. In nucleotides, the CDR3 is TGCAGCGTTGACGCGGGGATGAACACTGAAGCTTTCTTT. This encodes CSVDAGMNTEAFF.

The rearrangement links TRBV15 to TRBJ2-7; D uncertain. Germline loops: CDR1 LNHNV, CDR2 YYDKDF (reference sequence). This CDR3 spans 14 amino acids. V was trimmed by 0 bases and J by 4 bases, leaving 10 bases between them. DNA for the CDR3: TGTGCCACCAGCAGAGATGGTGTCTTATACGAGCAGTACTTC. Amino acid sequence: CATSRDGVLYEQYF.

This clonotype was seen at least ten times. This chain uses TRBV4-1 with TRBJ2-1; D tentatively fits TRBD1 or TRBD2 (5 bases each). Trimming pared 2 bases from V and 1 base from J, leaving 15 bases between. CDR1 and CDR2 from the germline V gene are MGHRA and YSYEKL. This CDR3 is 17 amino acids long. CDR3 amino acids: CASSQIVWDGSYNEQFF. CDR3 bases: TGCGCCAGCAGCCAAATTGTTTGGGACGGGTCCTACAATGAGCAGTTCTTC.

This clonotype was observed a handful of times. This chain connects TRBV23-1 to TRBJ2-4; perhaps TRBD1 as D (6 bases). TRBV23-1 is recorded as an ORF, its role being uncertain. The CDR3 is 15 amino acids. The ends were cut back, 0 bases at V and 3 bases at J, with 9 bases in the middle. Written as DNA, the CDR3 is TGCGCCAGCAGTCAATCGGACAGCCGCAAAAACATTCAGTACTTC. Translation gives CASSQSDSRKNIQYF.

The rearrangement joins TRBV30 to TRBJ1-5; 10 nucleotides line up with TRBD1. From germline, CDR1 is GTSNPN and CDR2 SVGIG (reference sequence). CDR3 length: 15 amino acids. The trim removed 4 bases at V and 3 bases at J, leaving 6 bases unmatched. The CDR3 loop reads CAWNPGTGANQPQHF. The CDR3 DNA follows: TGTGCCTGGAATCCCGGGACAGGGGCCAATCAGCCCCAGCATTTT.

This clonotype occurred a few times. This rearrangement joins TRBV9 to TRBJ1-1; D remains ambiguous. V lost 0 bases to trimming and J lost 0 bases, with 18 bases between them. CDR3 length equals 18 residues. Germline CDR1 SGDLS, CDR2 YYNGEE. The CDR3 spells CASSVVKGAIPMNTEAFF. The CDR3 DNA is TGTGCCAGCAGCGTAGTGAAGGGCGCTATACCCATGAACACTGAAGCTTTCTTT.

A few counts support this clonotype. This sequence joins TRBV4-1 and TRBJ2-5, with 9 bases lining up with TRBD1. This CDR3 region has 14 residues. The ends lost 5 bases at V and 5 bases at J; junction bases unmatched: 6. Germline V lookup: CDR1 MGHRA, CDR2 YSYEKL. CDR3 nucleotide sequence: TGCGCCAGCAGCGGGGGACAGGGAGGCGAGACCCAGTACTTC. Protein: CASSGGQGGETQYF.

The V call is TRBV29-1, the J call TRBJ2-1; 7 positions match TRBD2. The CDR3 is 17 residues long. After removal of 3 bases from V and 4 bases from J, the junction contained 15 bases not matched to a gene. Germline CDR1 SQVTM, CDR2 ANQGSEA. The CDR3 nucleotides are TGCAGCGTTGATGGGGAGTTACCGGGAGGATTGTACAATGAGCAGTTCTTC. Translation: CSVDGELPGGLYNEQFF.

Only a few counts were recorded for this clonotype. The chain's CDR3 is CASSGMSWDTEAFF. The CDR3 DNA reads as TGTGCCAGCAGCGGGATGAGTTGGGACACTGAAGCTTTCTTT. The rearrangement joins TRBV7-2 to TRBJ1-1; D is uncertain. V was trimmed by 5 bases and J by 3 bases, leaving 13 bases between them. From germline, CDR1 is SGHTA and CDR2 FQGNSA. The CDR3 sequence is 14 residues long.

The rearrangement links TRBV19 to TRBJ1-1; D might be TRBD1 (6 bases). V gave up 3 bases and J gave up 6 bases, with 14 bases separating them. There are 14 residues in the CDR3. Germline loops: CDR1 LNHDA, CDR2 SQIVND (reference sequence). CDR3 sequence reads: CASSIGSAGAEAFF. In DNA form, the CDR3 reads TGTGCCAGTAGTATCGGGTCCGCAGGGGCTGAAGCTTTCTTT.

This clonotype has just one count. A much more abundant neighbour one base away suggests this may be a read error. CDR3 sequence (DNA): TGCAGCGTTAGAGAGGGAATTAACTACGAGCAGTACTTC. Protein: CSVREGINYEQYF. This chain uses TRBV29-1 with TRBJ2-7, with a weak D call TRBD2 (5 bases). Germline V CDR1 and CDR2: SQVTM, ANQGSEA. The CDR3 extends over 13 amino acids. Between the trimmed V and J ends, which lost 5 bases and 3 bases, there was a span of 14 bases.

CDR3 nucleotides: TGTGCCATCCAAGTGGCAGGAGAGTCCTACGAGCAGTACTTC. Translation gives CAIQVAGESYEQYF. The chain recombines TRBV6-1 with TRBJ2-7, with D unclear. V gave up 10 bases and J gave up 1 base, with 17 bases separating them. Per the germline V gene, CDR1 is MNHNS and CDR2 is SASEGT. The CDR3 length is 14 residues.

This clonotype showed up many times. This chain uses TRBV12-3 or TRBV12-4 with TRBJ2-7, with 9 bases that match TRBD2. The CDR3 consists of 14 residues. J lost 4 bases, V lost 3 bases, and 4 bases had no gene match. The CDR3 DNA is TGTGCCAGCAGTTTCGCTAGCGGGACATACGAGCAGTACTTC. Protein product: CASSFASGTYEQYF.

V and J are TRBV20-1 and TRBJ2-3; D may be TRBD1 or TRBD2 (5 bases each). The CDR3 is 13 residues long. Germline V gene sequence: CDR1 DFQATT, CDR2 SNEGSKA (reference sequence). Between the trimmed V and J ends, which lost 2 bases and 5 bases, there was a span of 11 bases. Here the CDR3 DNA reads TGCAGTGCTAGAAGGGGAGTCGGAGATACGCAGTATTTT. It codes for CSARRGVGDTQYF.

The table lists this clonotype with a few counts. The chain joins TRBV12-3 or TRBV12-4 to TRBJ1-4; D is unresolved. The CDR3 is made up of 14 amino acids. Trimming removed 7 bases from V and 3 bases from J, with 12 bases in between. As DNA, the CDR3 is TGTGCCAGCAACCAGGACGGACCTAATGAAAAACTGTTTTTT. Translated: CASNQDGPNEKLFF.

This clonotype was recorded at least ten times. The chain joins TRBV29-1 to TRBJ2-1; D assignment may be TRBD1 or TRBD2 (6 bases each). This CDR3 comprises 14 residues. Germline V lookup: CDR1 SQVTM, CDR2 ANQGSEA. The V end was cut by 4 bases, the J end by 8 bases, with 18 bases between. The CDR3 region is CSVVDSRLGYEQFF. CDR3 nucleotide sequence: TGCAGCGTTGTGGACAGCCGACTAGGGTATGAGCAGTTCTTC.

This clonotype was observed at least ten times. The chain couples TRBV30 to TRBJ2-5; 9 bases agree with TRBD2. This CDR3 has 15 amino acids. With V trimmed by 2 bases and J by 8 bases, 12 bases remained unmatched. The germline CDR1 and CDR2 sequences are GTSNPN and SVGIG (reference sequence). CDR3 DNA sequence: TGTGCCTGGAGTCCCACGCTAGCGGGGAAGAGAACCCAGTACTTC. Protein sequence: CAWSPTLAGKRTQYF.

This clonotype was found a few times. The chain uses TRBV5-1 and TRBJ2-2; D gene unclear. Germline assignment: CDR1 SGHRS and CDR2 YFSETQ. The V gene lost 0 bases and the J gene lost 4 bases, with 4 bases spanning the gap. The CDR3 totals 13 residues. CDR3 DNA: TGCGCCAGCAGCTTGGAGCGCACCGGGGAGCTGTTTTTT. This encodes CASSLERTGELFF.

This chain connects TRBV21-1 to TRBJ2-1; the table's TRBD1 call for D was not verified on the DNA. TRBV21-1 is annotated as a pseudogene. CDR3 size: 16 residues. CDR3 protein: CPNLRQGTGPYNEQFF. CDR3 bases: TGCCCCAACCTTAGGCAGGGGACAGGGCCCTACAATGAGCAGTTCTTC.

At least ten counts were recorded for this clonotype. The chain recombines TRBV10-3 with TRBJ2-7, with 8 bases aligning to TRBD2. This CDR3 is built from 15 residues. Germline assignment: CDR1 ENHRY and CDR2 SYGVKD. The V segment lost 2 bases and the J segment 7 bases; nucleotides outside the gene matches: 10. The CDR3 nucleotides read TGTGCCATCAGTGAGAGGCTTAGCGGGAACGGAGAGCAGTACTTC. It specifies CAISERLSGNGEQYF.

The chain carries TRBV7-9 and TRBJ2-7; 9 nucleotides line up with TRBD1. The CDR3 has 16 amino acids. With 5 bases clipped from V and 0 bases from J, the junction kept 8 bases outside the gene matches. Germline V gene lookup returns CDR1 SEHNR and CDR2 FQNEAQ (reference sequence). CDR3 bases: TGTGCCAGCAGCCAGGGACAGGGAAGCCTCTCCTACGAGCAGTACTTC. It specifies CASSQGQGSLSYEQYF.